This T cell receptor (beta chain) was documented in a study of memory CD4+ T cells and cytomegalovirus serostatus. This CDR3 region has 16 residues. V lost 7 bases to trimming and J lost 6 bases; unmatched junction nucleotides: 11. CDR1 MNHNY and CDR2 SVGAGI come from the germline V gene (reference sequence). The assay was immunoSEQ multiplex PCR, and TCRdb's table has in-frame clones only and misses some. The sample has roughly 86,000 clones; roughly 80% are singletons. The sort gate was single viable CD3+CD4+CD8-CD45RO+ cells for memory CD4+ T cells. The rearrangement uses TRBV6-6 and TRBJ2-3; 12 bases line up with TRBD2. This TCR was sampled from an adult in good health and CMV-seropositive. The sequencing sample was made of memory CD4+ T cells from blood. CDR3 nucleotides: TGTGCCAGCAATAAGGCTAGCGGGAGGGTCGGGGATACGCAGTATTTT. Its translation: CASNKASGRVGDTQYF.